Listed below are T cell receptor beta chains from one sample, sequenced in a study of T cell responses to AZD1222 COVID-19 vaccine. Profiled with immunoSEQ multiplex PCR; TCRdb holds only in-frame clones, not every one. The sample includes roughly 150,000 clones, 80% to 95% of them seen just once. Sample: peripheral blood, taken on day 0 of AZD1222 vaccination. The receptors stem from an adult in good health. Both conserved end residues are part of each CDR3. D genes are given only for firm matches. A clone size is listed for some rows: how often the clone was seen (once, few, many), or a class if it is expanded.

J gene: TRBJ2-6; clone size: .; V gene: TRBV9; D gene: .; CDR3 length: 17; CDR3 protein: CASSVAPSRSGANVLTF; CDR3 DNA: TGTGCCAGCAGCGTAGCCCCCTCGCGCTCTGGGGCCAACGTCCTGACTTTC
J gene: TRBJ1-5; clone size: .; V gene: TRBV10-2; D gene: .; CDR3 length: 18; CDR3 protein: CASSFGPPGARVGQPQHF; CDR3 DNA: TGCGCCAGCTCGTTTGGGCCCCCGGGAGCTCGGGTGGGTCAGCCCCAGCATTTT
J gene: TRBJ1-2; clone size: .; V gene: TRBV6-2/TRBV6-3; D gene: .; CDR3 length: 15; CDR3 protein: CASSLPSGAGYSYTF; CDR3 DNA: TGTGCCAGCAGTCTCCCCTCGGGGGCTGGGTATAGCTACACCTTC
J gene: TRBJ2-2; clone size: .; V gene: TRBV30; D gene: .; CDR3 length: 12; CDR3 protein: CAWSHSTGELFF; CDR3 DNA: TGTGCCTGGAGTCACAGCACCGGGGAGCTGTTTTTT
J gene: TRBJ1-1; clone size: .; V gene: TRBV15; D gene: .; CDR3 length: 14; CDR3 protein: CATSRDYGNTEAFF; CDR3 DNA: TGTGCCACCAGCAGAGATTATGGTAACACTGAAGCTTTCTTT
J gene: TRBJ1-2; clone size: .; V gene: TRBV27; D gene: .; CDR3 length: 14; CDR3 protein: CASSFGGFGYGYTF; CDR3 DNA: TGTGCCAGCAGTTTCGGGGGTTTTGGCTATGGCTACACCTTC
J gene: TRBJ2-1; clone size: .; V gene: TRBV21-1; D gene: .; CDR3 length: 15; CDR3 protein: CASSRTNYHNNEQFF; CDR3 DNA: TGTGCCAGCAGCAGGACCAACTACCACAACAATGAGCAGTTCTTC
J gene: TRBJ2-7; clone size: .; V gene: TRBV10-3; D gene: TRBD1; CDR3 length: 15; CDR3 protein: CAISEVDRGINEQYF; CDR3 DNA: TGTGCCATCAGTGAGGTCGACAGGGGTATCAACGAGCAGTACTTC
J gene: TRBJ1-6; clone size: .; V gene: TRBV20-1; D gene: .; CDR3 length: 15; CDR3 protein: CSASSESSYNSPLHF; CDR3 DNA: TGCAGTGCTAGTAGTGAGAGCTCCTATAATTCACCCCTCCACTTT
J gene: TRBJ1-1; clone size: .; V gene: TRBV2; D gene: .; CDR3 length: 15; CDR3 protein: CASKSRGTIGTEAFF; CDR3 DNA: TGTGCCAGCAAATCCAGGGGAACGATTGGCACTGAAGCTTTCTTT
J gene: TRBJ2-6; clone size: .; V gene: TRBV6-6; D gene: TRBD1; CDR3 length: 19; CDR3 protein: CASSNSGSGGNTGANVLTF; CDR3 DNA: TGTGCCAGCAGCAACTCCGGGTCAGGGGGTAATACTGGGGCCAACGTCCTGACTTTC
J gene: TRBJ2-5; clone size: once; V gene: TRBV30; D gene: .; CDR3 length: 11; CDR3 protein: CAWRGEKTQYF; CDR3 DNA: TGTGCCTGGAGGGGGGAAAAGACCCAGTACTTC
J gene: TRBJ2-1; clone size: once; V gene: TRBV18; D gene: TRBD1; CDR3 length: 14; CDR3 protein: CASSPPDRGNEQFF; CDR3 DNA: TGTGCCAGCTCACCACCAGACAGGGGGAATGAGCAGTTCTTC
J gene: TRBJ1-6; clone size: .; V gene: TRBV18; D gene: .; CDR3 length: 19; CDR3 protein: CASSTINPRQSNRDSPLHF; CDR3 DNA: TGTGCCAGCTCGACCATAAACCCTAGACAGTCCAATCGTGATTCACCCCTCCACTTT
J gene: TRBJ2-7; clone size: .; V gene: TRBV27; D gene: .; CDR3 length: 14; CDR3 protein: CASSPSTDSYEQYF; CDR3 DNA: TGTGCCAGCAGTCCCTCGACAGATTCCTACGAGCAGTACTTC
J gene: TRBJ2-1; clone size: .; V gene: TRBV4-3; D gene: TRBD2; CDR3 length: 15; CDR3 protein: CASSLTSGGAFEQFF; CDR3 DNA: TGCGCCAGCAGCCTAACTAGCGGGGGGGCCTTTGAGCAGTTCTTC
J gene: TRBJ2-7; clone size: .; V gene: TRBV7-6; D gene: .; CDR3 length: 13; CDR3 protein: CASSLDPGLAFSF; CDR3 DNA: TGTGCCAGCAGCTTAGATCCGGGACTGGCTTTTAGTTTC
J gene: TRBJ2-3; clone size: few; V gene: TRBV7-9; D gene: .; CDR3 length: 15; CDR3 protein: CASSLGWTSTDTQYF; CDR3 DNA: TGTGCCAGCAGCTTAGGATGGACTAGCACAGATACGCAGTATTTT
J gene: TRBJ1-6; clone size: .; V gene: TRBV11-2; D gene: .; CDR3 length: 13; CDR3 protein: CASSLDRGSPLHF; CDR3 DNA: TGTGCCAGCAGCTTAGATCGAGGATCACCCCTCCACTTT
J gene: TRBJ2-2; clone size: .; V gene: TRBV7-8; D gene: .; CDR3 length: 15; CDR3 protein: CASSLAPRGTGELFF; CDR3 DNA: TGTGCCAGCAGCTTAGCGCCGAGGGGCACCGGGGAGCTGTTTTTT
J gene: TRBJ2-7; clone size: .; V gene: TRBV18; D gene: TRBD1; CDR3 length: 14; CDR3 protein: CASSQTGAFAEQYF; CDR3 DNA: TGTGCCAGCTCCCAAACAGGGGCCTTCGCCGAGCAGTACTTC
J gene: TRBJ1-2; clone size: .; V gene: TRBV4-2; D gene: TRBD1; CDR3 length: 15; CDR3 protein: CASSQDGRAGGGYTF; CDR3 DNA: TGTGCCAGCAGCCAAGATGGCAGGGCAGGGGGAGGCTACACCTTC
J gene: TRBJ2-6; clone size: .; V gene: TRBV14; D gene: .; CDR3 length: 16; CDR3 protein: CASTPPQDSGANVLTF; CDR3 DNA: TGTGCCAGCACCCCCCCACAGGACTCTGGGGCCAACGTCCTGACTTTC
J gene: TRBJ1-1; clone size: once; V gene: TRBV7-2; D gene: .; CDR3 length: 13; CDR3 protein: CASSSVNQPEAFF; CDR3 DNA: TGTGCCAGCAGCTCCGTAAATCAGCCTGAAGCTTTCTTT
J gene: TRBJ1-2; clone size: .; V gene: TRBV6-2/TRBV6-3; D gene: .; CDR3 length: 14; CDR3 protein: CASSYGTYNYGYTF; CDR3 DNA: TGTGCCAGCAGTTACGGGACGTACAACTATGGCTACACCTTC
J gene: TRBJ2-5; clone size: .; V gene: TRBV3-1/TRBV3-2; D gene: .; CDR3 length: 11; CDR3 protein: CASSRGETQYF; CDR3 DNA: TGTGCCAGCAGCCGAGGGGAGACCCAGTACTTC
J gene: TRBJ1-3; clone size: .; V gene: TRBV9; D gene: .; CDR3 length: 16; CDR3 protein: CASSVRQDFSGNTIYF; CDR3 DNA: TGTGCCAGCAGCGTTCGACAGGACTTCTCTGGAAACACCATATATTTT
J gene: TRBJ2-3; clone size: .; V gene: TRBV7-9; D gene: .; CDR3 length: 18; CDR3 protein: CASSLSTTGTTSTDTQYF; CDR3 DNA: TGTGCCAGCAGCTTATCCACCACCGGGACAACTAGCACAGATACGCAGTATTTT
J gene: TRBJ1-5; clone size: once; V gene: TRBV6-2/TRBV6-3; D gene: .; CDR3 length: 13; CDR3 protein: CASSPSRAITQHF; CDR3 DNA: TGTGCCAGCAGTCCCTCGCGGGCCATCACCCAGCATTTT
J gene: TRBJ1-1; clone size: .; V gene: TRBV30; D gene: .; CDR3 length: 16; CDR3 protein: CAWSGDRRYMNTEAFF; CDR3 DNA: TGTGCCTGGAGTGGGGACCGAAGATACATGAACACTGAAGCTTTCTTT
J gene: TRBJ1-6; clone size: .; V gene: TRBV6-5; D gene: .; CDR3 length: 15; CDR3 protein: CASSYSVAGKSPLHF; CDR3 DNA: TGTGCCAGCAGTTACTCGGTGGCAGGGAAATCACCCCTCCACTTT
J gene: TRBJ2-3; clone size: once; V gene: TRBV6-6; D gene: .; CDR3 length: 15; CDR3 protein: CASSYVPSSTDTQYF; CDR3 DNA: TGTGCCAGCAGTTACGTTCCTTCTAGCACAGATACGCAGTATTTT
J gene: TRBJ2-7; clone size: once; V gene: TRBV11-3; D gene: TRBD1; CDR3 length: 20; CDR3 protein: CASSRPGTEGSFYTFYEQYF; CDR3 DNA: TGTGCCAGCAGCAGACCCGGGACAGAAGGGTCTTTCTATACCTTCTACGAGCAGTACTTC
J gene: TRBJ1-2; clone size: .; V gene: TRBV19; D gene: .; CDR3 length: 15; CDR3 protein: CASSISYSLTRGYTF; CDR3 DNA: TGTGCCAGTAGTATTTCGTACAGCCTCACGAGGGGCTACACCTTC
J gene: TRBJ1-1; clone size: .; V gene: TRBV7-2; D gene: .; CDR3 length: 15; CDR3 protein: CASSFGGQLNTEAFF; CDR3 DNA: TGTGCCAGCAGCTTCGGGGGGCAGCTAAACACTGAAGCTTTCTTT
J gene: TRBJ2-1; clone size: .; V gene: TRBV19; D gene: TRBD1; CDR3 length: 14; CDR3 protein: CASSIRTGNNEQFF; CDR3 DNA: TGTGCCAGTAGTATAAGGACAGGAAACAATGAGCAGTTCTTC
J gene: TRBJ2-5; clone size: .; V gene: TRBV7-6; D gene: .; CDR3 length: 13; CDR3 protein: CASSPPGAETQYF; CDR3 DNA: TGTGCCAGCAGCCCTCCCGGGGCAGAGACCCAGTACTTC
J gene: TRBJ1-1; clone size: .; V gene: TRBV19; D gene: .; CDR3 length: 14; CDR3 protein: CASSMLQANTEAFF; CDR3 DNA: TGTGCCAGTAGTATGTTACAGGCTAACACTGAAGCTTTCTTT
J gene: TRBJ2-2; clone size: few; V gene: TRBV4-2; D gene: .; CDR3 length: 17; CDR3 protein: CASSQEINRANTGELFF; CDR3 DNA: TGTGCCAGCAGCCAAGAGATTAACAGGGCGAACACCGGGGAGCTGTTTTTT
J gene: TRBJ1-4; clone size: .; V gene: TRBV5-4; D gene: .; CDR3 length: 13; CDR3 protein: CASSLDWGEKLFF; CDR3 DNA: TGTGCCAGCAGCTTGGATTGGGGAGAAAAACTGTTTTTT
J gene: TRBJ1-2; clone size: once; V gene: TRBV2; D gene: TRBD1; CDR3 length: 13; CDR3 protein: CASRGQLSYGYTF; CDR3 DNA: TGTGCCAGCAGGGGACAGTTAAGCTATGGCTACACCTTC
J gene: TRBJ1-2; clone size: .; V gene: TRBV19; D gene: .; CDR3 length: 14; CDR3 protein: CASTGQGWRGGYTF; CDR3 DNA: TGTGCCAGTACAGGGCAGGGATGGAGGGGTGGCTACACCTTC
J gene: TRBJ1-2; clone size: .; V gene: TRBV12-3/TRBV12-4; D gene: .; CDR3 length: 13; CDR3 protein: CASSLLAGLRYTF; CDR3 DNA: TGTGCCAGCAGTTTATTGGCCGGACTTCGCTACACCTTC
J gene: TRBJ2-3; clone size: .; V gene: TRBV5-1; D gene: TRBD1; CDR3 length: 17; CDR3 protein: CASSLGQGAFGTDTQYF; CDR3 DNA: TGCGCCAGCAGCCTCGGACAGGGGGCTTTTGGGACAGATACGCAGTATTTT
J gene: TRBJ1-6; clone size: .; V gene: TRBV6-5; D gene: .; CDR3 length: 14; CDR3 protein: CASKPLRRASPLHF; CDR3 DNA: TGTGCCAGCAAACCACTCCGGAGGGCTTCACCCCTCCACTTT